This record concerns one T cell receptor (beta chain) sequence. The same CDR3 arises from other DNA sequences in this sample as well. This specimen belongs to a study of blood T cell repertoires in COVID-19. Between the trimmed V and J ends, which lost 4 bases and 3 bases, there was a span of 13 bases. The germline V gene has CDR1 LGHDT and CDR2 YNNKEL (reference sequence). This CDR3 region has 14 residues. Measured with immunoSEQ multiplex PCR; TCRdb has only the in-frame clones, and not every one. The table includes approximately 110,000 clones, roughly 69% detected once. The specimen sequenced was peripheral blood. The TCR sequence derives from a man of 80 years or more with acute or convalescent COVID-19. V and J are TRBV3-1 (or the pseudogene TRBV3-2) and TRBJ2-7, with TRBD2 as a possible D gene (5 bases). CDR3 region: CASSPPRRLYEQYF. CDR3 coding DNA: TGTGCCAGCAGCCCCCCGCGGAGGCTCTACGAGCAGTACTTC.